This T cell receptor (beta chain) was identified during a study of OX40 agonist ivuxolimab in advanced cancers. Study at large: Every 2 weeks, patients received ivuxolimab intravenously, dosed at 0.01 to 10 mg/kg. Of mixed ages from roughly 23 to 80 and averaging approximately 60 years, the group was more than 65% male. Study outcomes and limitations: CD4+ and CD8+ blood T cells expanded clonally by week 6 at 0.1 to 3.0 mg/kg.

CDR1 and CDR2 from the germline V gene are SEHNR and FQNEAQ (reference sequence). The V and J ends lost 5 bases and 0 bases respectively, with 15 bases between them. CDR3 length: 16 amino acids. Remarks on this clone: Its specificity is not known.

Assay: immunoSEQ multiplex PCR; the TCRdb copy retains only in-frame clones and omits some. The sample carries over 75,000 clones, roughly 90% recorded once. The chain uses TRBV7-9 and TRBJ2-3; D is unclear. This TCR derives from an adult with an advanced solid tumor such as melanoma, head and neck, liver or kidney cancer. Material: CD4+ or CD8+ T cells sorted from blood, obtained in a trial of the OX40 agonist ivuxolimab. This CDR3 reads CASSPLGLTSTDTQYF. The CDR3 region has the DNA TGTGCCAGCAGCCCACTCGGATTGACTAGCACAGATACGCAGTATTTT.